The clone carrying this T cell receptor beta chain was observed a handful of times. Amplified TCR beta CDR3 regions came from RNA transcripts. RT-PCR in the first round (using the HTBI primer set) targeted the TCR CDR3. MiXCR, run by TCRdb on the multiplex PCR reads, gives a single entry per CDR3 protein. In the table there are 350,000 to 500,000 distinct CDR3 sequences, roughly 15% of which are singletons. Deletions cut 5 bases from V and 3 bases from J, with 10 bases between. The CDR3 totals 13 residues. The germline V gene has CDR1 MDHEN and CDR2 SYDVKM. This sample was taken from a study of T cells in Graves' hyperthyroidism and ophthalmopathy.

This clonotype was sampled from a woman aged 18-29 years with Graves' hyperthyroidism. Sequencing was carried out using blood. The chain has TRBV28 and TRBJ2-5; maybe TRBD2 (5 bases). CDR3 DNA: TGTGCCAGCAGTCGCCGGACTGAAGAGACCCAGTACTTC. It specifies CASSRRTEETQYF.